These T cell receptor beta chains were read from a single sample in a study of blood T cell repertoires in COVID-19. Using immunoSEQ multiplex PCR, the repertoire was profiled, and TCRdb retains in-frame clones only, with some absent. Of approximately 260,000 clones in the sample, approximately 92% were seen once. Input material: peripheral blood. These receptors originate from a woman aged 35 to 49 who had recovered from COVID-19. Each CDR3 is given without its conserved first and last residue. Each record gives: J gene, V gene, CDR3 protein.

j_gene: TRBJ2-5; v_gene: TRBV11-2; CDR3aa: ASSELAGVGLETQY
j_gene: TRBJ2-5; v_gene: TRBV28; CDR3aa: ASSLGSQGLETQY
j_gene: TRBJ1-5; v_gene: TRBV6-1; CDR3aa: ASSERVNQPQH
j_gene: TRBJ2-3; v_gene: TRBV18; CDR3aa: ASSPTGWKDTQY
j_gene: TRBJ1-5; v_gene: TRBV19; CDR3aa: ASSPSPDRYQPQH
j_gene: TRBJ2-3; v_gene: TRBV6-4; CDR3aa: ASETSGSDRTDTQY
j_gene: TRBJ1-6; v_gene: TRBV11-2; CDR3aa: ASSLLTGLNSPLH
j_gene: TRBJ1-1; v_gene: TRBV6-5; CDR3aa: ASSSRQGGTEAF
j_gene: TRBJ1-2; v_gene: TRBV27; CDR3aa: ASSLEGGRNYGYT
j_gene: TRBJ1-1; v_gene: TRBV7-3; CDR3aa: ASSLREDISEAF
j_gene: TRBJ2-1; v_gene: TRBV29-1; CDR3aa: SVVTGGNYNEQF
j_gene: TRBJ2-2; v_gene: TRBV10-3; CDR3aa: AIREPGQGGAGELF
j_gene: TRBJ1-4; v_gene: TRBV19; CDR3aa: ASSTQGINEKLF
j_gene: TRBJ1-2; v_gene: TRBV5-5; CDR3aa: ASSSHWGVDRERGYT
j_gene: TRBJ2-3; v_gene: TRBV2; CDR3aa: VAGRTDTQY